What follows are 16 T cell receptor beta chains derived from one specimen sequenced in a study of blood T cell repertoires in COVID-19 (dated by TCRdb to between 2020 and 2021). Library construction relied on the immunoSEQ multiplex PCR assay. This immuneACCESS table, as held by TCRdb, lists in-frame sequences with V and J called but not all clones. Of the missing ones, under half trace to an unresolved V gene in checked studies; the others have no known cause. The sample data list about 35,000 clones, and roughly four fifths of these were observed just once. Of the sample, approximately 41% falls within the top ten clones. Material: peripheral blood. Every receptor here comes from a man at least 80 years old with active or convalescent COVID-19.

V is TRBV4-1 and J is TRBJ1-1, with D tentatively TRBD1 (5 bases). V dropped 0 bases and J dropped 7 bases, with 12 bases sitting between them. CDR1 and CDR2 (germline): MGHRA, YSYEKL. The CDR3 sequence is 14 residues long. CDR3 in DNA: TGCGCCAGCAGCCAAGAGAATCGGGGGTATGAAGCTTTCTTT. Its translation: CASSQENRGYEAFF.

This sequence joins TRBV7-6 and TRBJ2-7, with no clear D. Per germline, CDR1 SGHVS and CDR2 FNYEAQ. V lost 3 bases to trimming and J lost 0 bases, with 6 bases between them. This CDR3 contains 13 residues. CDR3 nucleotide sequence: TGTGCCAGCAGCTTGGCTAGCTCCTACGAGCAGTACTTC. Translating it yields CASSLASSYEQYF.

The chain recombines TRBV10-3 with TRBJ2-1, with a tentative D call TRBD1 (6 bases). V was trimmed by 9 bases and J by 2 bases, leaving 8 bases between them. This CDR3 contains 12 residues. Germline lookup yields CDR1 ENHRY and CDR2 SYGVKD. Written as DNA, the CDR3 is TGTGCCATAGGACAGACCTACAATGAGCAGTTCTTC. Translated: CAIGQTYNEQFF.

Only a few counts were recorded for this clone. The gene calls are TRBV28 and TRBJ2-7, with 7 bases identical to TRBD1. Germline values: CDR1 MDHEN, CDR2 SYDVKM. V shed 6 bases, J shed 3 bases, and the junction held 5 bases outside the gene matches. The CDR3 contains 13 residues. The CDR3 is CASSTDRDYEQYF. The CDR3 coding sequence is TGTGCCAGCAGCACAGACAGGGACTACGAGCAGTACTTC.

The V call is TRBV4-2, the J call TRBJ1-5; D possibly corresponds to TRBD1 (5 bases). The CDR3 has 16 residues. Germline V CDR1 and CDR2: LGHNA, YNFKEQ. Trimming stripped 0 bases from V and 3 bases from J, with 12 bases between. In DNA, the CDR3 is TGTGCCAGCAGCCAAGAGGGGGGAGCTTTCAATCAGCCCCAGCATTTT. Its translation is CASSQEGGAFNQPQHF.

The chain combines TRBV5-1 with TRBJ2-3; TRBD2 matches 11 bases. Germline V lookup: CDR1 SGHRS, CDR2 YFSETQ. The ends lost 1 base at V and 2 bases at J; junction bases unmatched: 3. This CDR3 has 16 amino acids. The CDR3 region is CASSLTSGSPTDTQYF. The CDR3 nucleotides are TGCGCCAGCAGCTTGACTAGCGGGAGCCCCACAGATACGCAGTATTTT.

This clone showed up just once. This chain joins TRBV21-1 and TRBJ1-3; the DNA was not compared with TRBD1, the D call given in the table. TRBV21-1 is termed a pseudogene. The CDR3 runs 14 residues. CDR3 DNA: TGTGCCAGCAGCAAACGGACAGCTGGAAACACCATATATTTT. As protein: CASSKRTAGNTIYF.

The chain links TRBV24-1 to TRBJ1-2; a weak D match, TRBD1 (5 bases). This CDR3 is built from 13 residues. Deletions cut 5 bases from V and 6 bases from J, with 12 bases between. Per the germline V gene, CDR1 is KGHDR and CDR2 is SFDVKD. CDR3 nucleotides: TGTGCCACCAGTGGGGGGGATTATCATGGCTACACCTTC. Its protein product is CATSGGDYHGYTF.

The chain links TRBV9 to TRBJ2-2; a weak D match, TRBD1 (7 bases). Germline loops: CDR1 SGDLS, CDR2 YYNGEE. Trimming took off 3 bases at V and 5 bases at J, with 23 bases between the two ends. The CDR3 extends over 18 amino acids. CDR3 bases: TGTGCCAGCAGCGCCCTCCGGAGGGGGCGGGAAGTTACCGGGGAGCTGTTTTTT. This encodes CASSALRRGREVTGELFF.

This clone has only one observation. The V gene is TRBV7-2, the J gene TRBJ2-5, with 10 bases fitting TRBD2. With V trimmed by 1 base and J by 1 base, 12 bases remained unmatched. Germline-derived CDR1 and CDR2 are SGHTA and FQGNSA. This CDR3 comprises 19 residues. The CDR3 protein is CASSLGGVGLAELQETQYF. The CDR3 DNA reads as TGTGCCAGCAGCTTAGGGGGTGTCGGACTAGCGGAGCTCCAAGAGACCCAGTACTTC.

The genes are TRBV9 and TRBJ2-3; D unclear. Per germline, CDR1 SGDLS and CDR2 YYNGEE. V lost 2 bases and J lost 2, with 6 bases in between. The CDR3 loop spans 13 amino acids. The CDR3 sequence is CASSVFSTDTQYF. The CDR3 bases are TGTGCCAGCAGCGTCTTCTCCACAGATACGCAGTATTTT.

The CDR3 here is CASSMGGAGANVLTF. The CDR3 nucleotides read TGTGCCAGTAGTATGGGGGGGGCCGGGGCCAACGTCCTGACTTTC. The V and J genes are TRBV19 and TRBJ2-6; tentatively, D is TRBD2 (7 bases). Trimming shortened V by 3 bases and J by 4 bases, and 10 bases separated the two germline ends. Germline V gene lookup returns CDR1 LNHDA and CDR2 SQIVND (reference sequence). This CDR3 spans 15 amino acids.

The chain employs TRBV19 and TRBJ1-1; D gene ambiguous. This CDR3 has 13 residues. Germline CDR1 reads LNHDA; CDR2 reads SQIVND (reference sequence). Trimming shortened V by 5 bases and J by 3 bases, and 10 bases separated the two germline ends. CDR3 nucleotides: TGTGCCAGTAGTCTCGGAGGAGACACTGAAGCTTTCTTT. This translates into CASSLGGDTEAFF.

The genes are TRBV28 and TRBJ2-7; 8 bases align to TRBD2. V trimming: 4 bases; J trimming: 0 bases; junction bases outside the gene matches: 5. The CDR3 length is 15 residues. CDR1 is MDHEN and CDR2 is SYDVKM in the germline V gene. CDR3 sequence reads: CASSSRTSSSYEQYF. CDR3 coding DNA: TGTGCCAGCAGTTCGCGGACTAGCAGCTCCTACGAGCAGTACTTC.

The rearrangement links TRBV9 to TRBJ2-2; the D gene is possibly TRBD1 (5 bases). Per germline, CDR1 SGDLS and CDR2 YYNGEE. The CDR3 consists of 16 residues. Trimming left V 0 bases short and J 4 bases short, with 13 bases between. Here the CDR3 DNA reads TGTGCCAGCAGCGTAGCTCTGGGGCCGGGCACCGGGGAGCTGTTTTTT. Translation gives CASSVALGPGTGELFF.

The chain carries TRBV19 and TRBJ1-1, with TRBD1 matching over 9 bases. The J segment lost 6 bases and the V segment lost 4 bases, leaving 9 bases of the junction unmatched. The CDR3 loop spans 15 amino acids. Germline V gene data show CDR1 as LNHDA and CDR2 as SQIVND (reference sequence). CDR3 amino acids: CASSTVQGARAEAFF. DNA for the CDR3: TGTGCCAGTAGTACAGTACAGGGGGCTCGGGCTGAAGCTTTCTTT.